This note documents a single T cell receptor (beta chain) sequence. Its antigen is currently not known. No base quality information exists; no much larger clone differs at one position. As encoded in the germline V gene (reference sequence), CDR1 is SEHNR while CDR2 is FQNEAQ. The trim is 5 bases for V and 5 bases for J, with a gap of 9 bases between the germline ends. The CDR3 numbers 13 residues from cysteine through phenylalanine. Only the CDR3 DNA is retained, 39 bases long and in frame from the first base. In total, around 600 healthy bone marrow donors made up the cohort. Cohort members were all nominally healthy when sampled, although unrecorded immune exposures were likely present. The donor was CMV seronegative and was included in the group of about 350 seronegative cohort members. Each donor provided a peripheral blood sample, and peripheral blood mononuclear cells were used for TCR beta sequencing. Genomic DNA extraction from the blood cell samples was performed with the Qiagen DNeasy Blood Extraction Kit.

The data originate from a study of cytomegalovirus exposure and HLA in healthy donors listed by TCRdb under 2017. In the study overall: An earlier analysis of more than 550 of the donors reported 276 Gb of sequence data and 95 million to 120 million unique TCR beta sequences obtained from about 180 million T cells. An early release covering over 500 HLA-typed donors comprised about 300 gigabases of sequencing data and around 80 million unique TCR sequences. Of the 398 genotyped donors, less than 85% were placed in the genetic ancestry cluster associated with self-reported Caucasian donors. The study aimed to test whether signatures of past pathogen exposure could be identified by cataloging public T cell receptors. The study profiled the T cell repertoires of under 850 subjects by immunosequencing and related them to cytomegalovirus serostatus. A separate validation cohort of 90 to 150 different subjects was used in addition to the roughly 670-subject first cohort. High-throughput TCR immunosequencing, statistical association of individual TCRs with disease status, and machine learning were combined to predict cytomegalovirus infection status. A later analysis re-examined previously published TCR beta repertoires from around 670 donors and added high-resolution HLA genotyping to investigate patterns of TCR occurrence. Rather than using new phenotypic data, the later analysis identified candidate immune exposures from TCR beta sequences and from how often those sequences occurred across donors. In an earlier analysis of 550 to 700 of the donors, high-throughput TCR beta sequencing was used to judge whether each TCR beta V gene segment behaved as functional or pseudogenic. Donor age, sex, ethnicity and CMV serostatus were compiled alongside the repertoire data. A later genetic analysis took genome-wide SNP genotypes for about 65% of the 666 donors and used that subset as a discovery cohort. All discovery cohort repertoires had been generated on a single sequencing platform. HLA typing covered class I and class II loci at four-digit resolution. The number of typed donors differed by locus: roughly 629-640 for A, B, C, DRB1 and DQB1; 522 for DQA1; 606 for DPA1; and about 450 for DPB1. A few DR-DQ haplotypes were treated as single units for association and clustering because of strong linkage in the cohort. Among almost 400 genotyped donors of the cohort, an average of approximately 250,000 unique TCR beta nucleotide sequences were sequenced per donor, 15% to 20% of them non-productive.

Library creation used the immunoSEQ multiplex PCR assay. A mixture of 60 forward primers for TCR Vbeta segments and 13 reverse primers for TCR Jbeta segments was used in the multiplex PCR. Amplification of the CDR3 region of rearranged TCR beta genes was performed with a multiplex PCR assay on genomic DNA. On the Illumina HiSeq System, the amplified TCR beta libraries were sequenced as 87-base-pair reads. Turning to the authors' computational methods: Across the roughly 670 repertoires, a later analysis counted 78 million or so unique TCR beta chains, around 11 million of which were shared by at least two donors. Raw reads were error-corrected and collapsed into unique sequences with a nearest-neighbor algorithm that merged closely related sequences to remove PCR and sequencing errors. V, D and J gene segments were assigned by aligning CDR3 sequences to IMGT reference sequences. For a sequence to be retained, a match of at least six nucleotides to both a V gene segment and a J gene segment was required. A rearrangement was called productive if the CDR3 had no stop codons and remained in frame with V and J, and every other rearrangement was called non-productive. Following IMGT convention, CDR3 was defined as the stretch from the second conserved V-encoded cysteine up to the conserved J-encoded phenylalanine. The earlier analysis of about 640 of the donors excluded any sequence lacking an unambiguous match to a single V gene segment. An earlier analysis of fewer than 650 of the donors classified V segments as functional when productive rearrangements were above 56.7% and as segregating when the standard deviation between donors was above 5%. To diagnose cytomegalovirus status from the catalog of TCR beta chain sequences, a statistical classification framework was built. In a later analysis, V and J genes were assigned by comparing TCR nucleotide sequences against IMGT/GENE-DB human TR gene sequences. The TCRdist pipeline was used in a later analysis to assign CDR3 sequences and most-parsimonious VDJ recombination scenarios. In a later analysis, each TCR beta chain was defined by its CDR3 amino acid sequence together with its V-gene family, and reads lacking a unique V-gene family were excluded. As a way to deal with suspected cross-contamination and a sequencing artifact, a later analysis dropped 450 to 600 nucleotide sequences that were highly shared and had low generation probability. For each public chain, a later analysis derived a clonal expansion index from normalized ranks of inferred template counts within each repertoire. A later analysis computed generation probabilities with a VDJ recombination model fitted to out-of-frame rearrangements, and checked the results against IGoR. In a later analysis, TCR-TCR, TCR-HLA and TCR-CMV co-occurrence was scored with hypergeometric tests, and a repertoire-size bias correction was applied to TCR pairs. A later analysis estimated false discovery rates by permuting HLA or CMV assignments 20 times. A later analysis grouped co-occurring TCRs with DBSCAN, adding TCRdist sequence similarity when clustering within HLA-allele-positive subsets. Co-occurrence clustering excluded repertoires with fewer than 30,000 or more than 120,000 public chains, plus five with anomalous nucleotide sharing. TCRdb's version of the immuneACCESS table is confined to in-frame rearrangements and falls short of the full clone set. An unresolved V gene accounts for under half of the shortfall where checked; the remainder is of unknown origin. Clone size and V and J calls were adopted from that table, with D and trimming inferred from the DNA. The sample table lists around 100,000 clones, roughly 88% of them with a count of one. The ten largest clonotypes hold 1.2% of the sample.

The study at large found these results: According to a later analysis, most CMV-associated TCR beta chains appeared to be HLA-restricted, and the HLA associations seemed to be driven largely by CMV exposure. The sequencing pipeline was judged likely to have produced a cluster of highly shared sequence variants as a technical artifact. The classifier was reported to diagnose cytomegalovirus status with high specificity and sensitivity in both the original and validation cohorts. Immune exposure information for the cohort was limited to CMV serostatus. Specific HLA alleles were associated with about 17,000 TCR beta sequences at a false discovery rate of 0.05 in a later analysis. The study listed 164 TCR beta chains as associated with cytomegalovirus. HLA typing was unavailable for some donors at each locus, so association tests used only the typed subset. V-gene and J-gene trimming of TCR beta chains was associated with a missense DCLRE1C variant in a later genetic analysis, and the association was replicated in an independent cohort. Across donors, most TCR sequences were observed very rarely, whereas some public TCRs were present in many individuals. Because counts were too low, approximately 15 rarely observed V segments, including chromosome 9 orphons, were excluded from the earlier analysis of around 640 of the donors. When HLA alleles, especially DR and DQ, strongly co-occurred, attributing TCR associations to individual alleles was difficult. In a later analysis, the rate of TCR association differed among HLA loci, with DRB1 alleles having the most associated TCRs and HLA-C alleles having the fewest. Correlated functional status among segregating V segments might reflect linkage disequilibrium, but an unknown experimental factor could not be ruled out. A later genetic analysis reported fewer N-insertions in productive TCRs among donors in an Asian-associated ancestry cluster than the roughly 720-donor mean. An earlier analysis of approximately 590 of the donors showed that most TCR beta V segments appeared in productive rearrangements either about 87% or about 30% of the time, which broadly matched IMGT annotations. In a later analysis, HLA-associated TCR beta chains were found to be more clonally expanded and to have lower generation probabilities than equally common non-associated chains. The cohort was sequenced for TCR beta chains only, and without alpha or paired-chain data the features that could be detected were limited. According to the authors, the approach could potentially be generalized to other disease states and immunological phenotypes. According to a later analysis, parvovirus B19, influenza, CMV and Epstein-Barr virus appeared linked to several top co-occurrence clusters. A few of the identified cytomegalovirus-associated TCR beta chains were confirmed in vitro to be specific for cytomegalovirus antigens. The presence/absence analyses assumed that sequencing depth was roughly uniform across donors, and that assumption may not be true. Some IMGT-functional V segments, including TRBV6-2 and TRBV6-3, could not be distinguished by the 87-base-pair reads and were therefore excluded. A further reported finding was that TCR beta sequences accurately predicted the HLA-A and HLA-B alleles for most subjects in the first cohort.

Sequenced material: PBMCs. Here the chain combines TRBV7-9 and TRBJ1-4; too little of a D gene remains to name it. The TCR sequence derives from a woman in her late teens or twenties in good health and CMV-seronegative. The CDR3 protein: CASSLDGNEKLFF. Read as DNA, the sequence is TGTGCCAGCAGCCTCGACGGGAATGAAAAACTGTTTTTT.